This is a list of T cell receptor beta chains from one sample in a study of human T cells and chemical hapten exposure. TCRdb re-analysed the RACE reads in MiXCR, keeping a single row per CDR3 protein. The repertoire holds roughly 200,000 distinct CDR3 sequences, with 20% to 25% as singletons. The source was whole blood, collected in connection with sensitization to the hapten diphenylcyclopropenone (DPC). The receptor source for this set is a woman between 40 and 50 years old with alopecia areata. Some clones in this sample may be carry-over from other donors' samples. Both conserved end residues are part of each CDR3. D genes are given only for firm matches. For some rows the clone size is stated as once, few or many, or as a class when expanded; others skip it.

TRBJ2-5 TRBD2 TRBV20-1 few CSASILGLAGRKQETQYF TGCAGTGCTAGTATACTGGGACTAGCGGGAAGAAAGCAGGAGACCCAGTACTTC
TRBJ1-2 - TRBV27 few CASSSIPRVYGYTF TGTGCCAGCAGTTCTATCCCCAGGGTTTATGGCTACACCTTC
TRBJ2-3 TRBD2 TRBV9 - CASSPRIAGSTDTQYF TGTGCCAGCAGCCCCCGGATAGCGGGGAGCACAGATACGCAGTATTTT
TRBJ1-2 - TRBV6-5 - CASSYSLQGAYGYTF TGTGCCAGCAGTTACTCACTACAGGGAGCCTATGGCTACACCTTC
TRBJ2-7 - TRBV12-3/TRBV12-4 - CASSRNPVGGSGEQYF TGTGCCAGCAGCCGCAACCCAGTAGGTGGGAGCGGGGAGCAGTACTTC
TRBJ2-1 - TRBV5-1 - CASSGGGLSYNEQFF TGCGCCAGCAGCGGGGGGGGCCTCTCCTACAATGAGCAGTTCTTC
TRBJ2-5 - TRBV20-1 few CSAKAHGETQYF TGCAGTGCGAAAGCGCACGGAGAGACCCAGTACTTC
TRBJ2-3 - TRBV20-1 - CSAWDIRGTDTQYF TGCAGTGCTTGGGACATTCGAGGCACAGATACGCAGTATTTT
TRBJ2-7 - TRBV6-2/TRBV6-3 - CASSYSLEVWYEQYF TGTGCCAGCAGTTACTCACTAGAAGTATGGTACGAGCAGTACTTC
TRBJ1-5 - TRBV19 few CASTLLRGNQPQHF TGTGCCAGTACCCTTCTCCGGGGAAATCAGCCCCAGCATTTT
TRBJ1-1 - TRBV27 many CASSFGGGEAFF TGTGCCAGCAGTTTTGGCGGCGGAGAAGCTTTCTTT
TRBJ1-5 - TRBV27 - CASAGTGGQPQHF TGTGCCAGCGCCGGGACGGGAGGTCAGCCCCAGCATTTT
TRBJ2-2 - TRBV20-1 - CSARYKRGGNTGELFF TGCAGTGCTAGATATAAGCGTGGTGGGAACACCGGGGAGCTGTTTTTT
TRBJ1-1 - TRBV29-1 - CSVEGGQAFF TGCAGCGTAGAGGGAGGGCAAGCTTTCTTT
TRBJ2-1 - TRBV11-2 many CASSLEGRTYNEQFF TGTGCCAGCAGCTTAGAAGGTCGCACCTACAATGAGCAGTTCTTC
TRBJ2-3 TRBD2 TRBV6-2/TRBV6-3 once CASRPRGTSGRWADTQYF TGTGCCAGCAGACCCCGGGGAACTAGCGGGAGATGGGCAGATACGCAGTATTTT
TRBJ1-4 - TRBV12-3/TRBV12-4 - CASSLGGMKWELFF TGTGCCAGCAGTTTGGGGGGAATGAAGTGGGAACTGTTTTTT
TRBJ2-1 - TRBV15 - CATSRDLGEQFF TGTGCCACCAGCAGAGATCTGGGGGAGCAGTTCTTC
TRBJ1-6 - TRBV28 - CASSSTARSPLHF TGTGCCAGCAGCTCAACGGCAAGGTCACCCCTCCACTTT
TRBJ1-5 - TRBV20-1 - CSARGQVGQPQHF TGCAGTGCTAGAGGGCAGGTGGGGCAGCCCCAGCATTTT
TRBJ2-7 - TRBV10-3 - CAISESRYEQYF TGTGCCATCAGTGAGTCGAGGTACGAGCAGTACTTC
TRBJ2-1 - TRBV25-1 - CASTSGLVNEQFF TGTGCCAGCACGTCGGGGTTGGTCAATGAGCAGTTCTTC
TRBJ2-7 TRBD1 TRBV6-2/TRBV6-3 few CASSPDRDPYEQYF TGTGCCAGCAGTCCCGACAGGGACCCCTACGAGCAGTACTTC
TRBJ2-1 - TRBV29-1 - CSVEGSGHEQFF TGCAGCGTTGAGGGCAGCGGGCATGAGCAGTTCTTC
TRBJ1-4 TRBD1 TRBV6-2/TRBV6-3 few CASSYGTGDNEKLFF TGTGCCAGCAGTTACGGGACAGGGGATAATGAAAAACTGTTTTTT
TRBJ2-3 TRBD1 TRBV29-1 - CGVAGTGASSTDTQYF TGCGGCGTAGCCGGGACAGGGGCGTCTAGCACAGATACGCAGTATTTT
TRBJ2-3 - TRBV6-2/TRBV6-3 - CASSYSSLADTQYF TGTGCCAGCAGTTACTCGAGTCTAGCGGATACGCAGTATTTT
TRBJ2-2 - TRBV6-6 - CASSYEYRAGELFF TGTGCCAGCAGTTACGAGTATAGGGCCGGGGAGCTGTTTTTT
TRBJ2-3 - TRBV20-1 few CSARWPASSTDTQYF TGCAGTGCTAGATGGCCGGCTTCTAGCACAGATACGCAGTATTTT
TRBJ1-2 - TRBV2 - CASSEQTANYGYTF TGTGCCAGCAGTGAACAGACAGCTAACTATGGCTACACCTTC
TRBJ2-5 - TRBV7-6 once CASSQPLGRDEQYQETQYF TGTGCCAGCAGCCAACCCCTGGGGAGAGACGAACAGTACCAAGAGACCCAGTACTTC
TRBJ2-2 TRBD2 TRBV9 - CASSVVGLAFTNTGELFF TGTGCCAGCAGCGTAGTCGGACTAGCCTTTACGAACACCGGGGAGCTGTTTTTT
TRBJ2-5 TRBD2 TRBV7-2 - CASSRTFTSGGSQETQYF TGTGCCAGCAGCCGGACCTTTACTAGCGGGGGGTCCCAAGAGACCCAGTACTTC
TRBJ2-1 - TRBV27 few CASSFSRQGNEQFF TGTGCCAGCAGTTTTTCTAGGCAGGGTAATGAGCAGTTCTTC
TRBJ2-7 - TRBV20-1 - CSATLQGFSYEQYF TGCAGTGCTACCCTCCAGGGATTTTCCTACGAGCAGTACTTC
TRBJ1-1 - TRBV10-3 - CATFGLSGEEAFF TGTGCCACCTTCGGGCTCTCGGGGGAGGAAGCTTTCTTT
TRBJ2-3 - TRBV5-1 - CASSLANRDTQYF TGCGCCAGCAGCTTAGCAAACCGTGATACGCAGTATTTT
TRBJ2-7 TRBD1 TRBV29-1 - CSVVSGQGREQYF TGCAGCGTTGTTTCGGGACAGGGTCGCGAGCAGTACTTC
TRBJ1-2 - TRBV7-2 few CASSLPGRGNYGYTF TGTGCCAGCAGCTTACCGGGACGGGGAAACTATGGCTACACCTTC
TRBJ2-3 - TRBV6-1 - CASGESGGQGTDTQYF TGTGCCAGCGGTGAATCTGGCGGGCAAGGGACAGATACGCAGTATTTT
TRBJ2-7 TRBD2 TRBV28 - CASRTSGYAYEQYF TGTGCCAGCAGAACTAGCGGGTATGCCTACGAGCAGTACTTC
TRBJ2-1 TRBD2 TRBV10-2 - CAPREGYNEQFF TGCGCCCCTAGGGAGGGATACAATGAGCAGTTCTTC
TRBJ1-6 - TRBV5-1 few CASSLEHVNSPLHF TGCGCCAGCAGCTTGGAACACGTTAATTCACCCCTCCACTTT
TRBJ2-1 - TRBV7-6 few CASSLDRVYLSDEQFF TGTGCCAGCAGCTTAGACAGGGTTTATCTAAGCGATGAGCAGTTCTTC
TRBJ2-2 TRBD2 TRBV2 - CASMGLAGGIGELFF TGTGCCAGCATGGGACTAGCGGGAGGGATCGGGGAGCTGTTTTTT
TRBJ2-2 - TRBV20-1 few CSAKQLDPNTGELFF TGCAGTGCTAAGCAACTCGACCCGAACACCGGGGAGCTGTTTTTT
TRBJ1-6 - TRBV28 - CASSLTGFKGDSPLHF TGTGCCAGCAGTTTAACGGGGTTTAAGGGCGATTCACCCCTCCACTTT
TRBJ1-1 - TRBV7-2 - CASSLMARGTEAFF TGTGCCAGCAGCTTGATGGCCCGAGGCACTGAAGCTTTCTTT
TRBJ2-1 - TRBV28 few CASWEEGSYNEQFF TGTGCCAGCTGGGAAGAGGGCTCCTACAATGAGCAGTTCTTC
TRBJ2-1 - TRBV4-2 medium-sized CASSQDALGGEQFF TGTGCCAGCAGCCAAGATGCTCTGGGCGGTGAGCAGTTCTTC
TRBJ1-5 TRBD1 TRBV27 many CASSLYTGGNQPQHF TGTGCCAGCAGTTTGTACACAGGGGGCAATCAGCCCCAGCATTTT